The source of this T cell receptor beta chain is a study of cytomegalovirus exposure and HLA in healthy donors. Findings and limits, study-wide: Trimming of TCR beta V- and J-genes showed a link, identified in a later analysis, to a missense DCLRE1C variant. Most of the TCR beta V segments (in an earlier analysis) were productive either about 87% or about 30% of the time.

Trimming left V 2 bases short and J 0 bases short, with 8 bases between. Germline CDR1 reads SEHNR; CDR2 reads FQNEAQ (reference sequence). The CDR3 loop spans 15 amino acids. The PCR ran on 60 Vbeta and 13 Jbeta primers. The data were produced by immunoSEQ multiplex PCR, yet TCRdb's version contains in-frame clones alone and is incomplete. The table shows 150,000 to 200,000 clones, with around three quarters occurring only once. This clone has just one count. The antigen remains undetermined. The sequenced material came from PBMCs. The rearrangement joins TRBV7-9 to TRBJ1-5, with D perhaps TRBD1 (5 bases). The sequence was obtained from a woman under 40 in good health and CMV-seropositive. This CDR3 reads CASSLSGGSNQPQHF. DNA for the CDR3: TGTGCCAGCAGCTTAAGCGGGGGTAGCAATCAGCCCCAGCATTTT. Filled out from reference TRBV7-9 and TRBJ1-5, the complete variable domain reads DTGVSQNPRHKITKRGQNVTFRCDPISEHNRLYWYRQTLGQGPEFLTYFQNEAQLEKSRLLSDRFSAERPKGSFSTLEIQRTEQGDSAMYLCASSLSGGSNQPQHFGDGTRLSIL.